This is a list of T cell receptor beta chains from one sample in a study of blood T cell repertoires in COVID-19. Here immunoSEQ multiplex PCR was the method, and the copy in TCRdb shows in-frame clones only, minus some. The sample includes about 480,000 clones, about nine tenths of them seen just once. Sequenced: PBMCs or T cells enriched from blood (not recorded which). The receptors were sampled from a woman aged 60-75 years who had recovered from COVID-19. The CDR3 runs from the conserved cysteine through the conserved F or W. Fields, in order: CDR3 protein, CDR3 DNA, clone size, J gene, D gene, V gene. The D gene is left open where the match is weak. Size is stated for part of the rows, as once, few or many counts, or as a class when the clone is expanded.

CASSLRDSEIYEQYF,TGTGCCAGTAGCCTCCGGGACAGCGAAATCTACGAGCAGTACTTC,NA,TRBJ2-7,TRBD1,TRBV19
CATTGVRGRLAKNIQYF,TGTGCAACCACCGGCGTCAGGGGGCGCCTGGCCAAAAACATTCAGTACTTC,NA,TRBJ2-4,NA,TRBV12-2
CATSDSRGGDTEAFF,TGTGCCACCAGTGATTCAAGAGGGGGCGACACTGAAGCTTTCTTT,NA,TRBJ1-1,TRBD1,TRBV24-1
CASSLSAVFSYEQYF,TGTGCCAGCAGCTTGTCCGCAGTTTTCTCCTACGAGCAGTACTTC,NA,TRBJ2-7,NA,TRBV7-6
CAWSVLGQIFGANVLTF,TGTGCCTGGAGTGTACTGGGACAGATCTTTGGGGCCAACGTCCTGACTTTC,NA,TRBJ2-6,TRBD1,TRBV30
CASSVRTGDEQYF,TGTGCCAGTAGTGTCCGGACAGGGGACGAGCAGTACTTC,NA,TRBJ2-7,TRBD1,TRBV19
CASDKSLGYGYTF,TGTGCCAGTGACAAATCTCTGGGCTATGGCTACACCTTC,NA,TRBJ1-2,NA,TRBV6-5
CASSLAGRGSSDTQYF,TGTGCCAGCAGCTTAGCTGGGCGGGGGAGCTCAGATACGCAGTATTTT,NA,TRBJ2-3,TRBD2,TRBV7-2
CASSQEAASRNTEAFF,TGCGCCAGCAGCCAAGAAGCTGCGTCGAGAAACACTGAAGCTTTCTTT,NA,TRBJ1-1,NA,TRBV4-1
CASSPKPTSGGGDTQYF,TGCGCCAGCAGCCCAAAACCGACTAGCGGGGGCGGCGATACGCAGTATTTT,NA,TRBJ2-3,TRBD2,TRBV5-1
CASSRFGTGGSSHEKLFF,TGCGCCAGCAGCCGATTCGGGACAGGGGGCAGTAGTCATGAAAAACTGTTTTTT,NA,TRBJ1-4,TRBD1,TRBV4-1
CASSETQRGGKETQYF,TGTGCCAGCAGTGAAACCCAGCGGGGGGGCAAAGAGACCCAGTACTTC,NA,TRBJ2-5,TRBD2,TRBV6-1
CASSQEPQVDEKLFF,TGCGCCAGCAGCCAAGAGCCCCAGGTAGATGAAAAACTGTTTTTT,NA,TRBJ1-4,NA,TRBV4-1
CASSPSGGPVYEQFF,TGTGCCAGCAGCCCTTCGGGGGGGCCCGTTTATGAGCAGTTCTTC,NA,TRBJ2-1,TRBD2,TRBV7-2
CASSVSVTGELFF,TGTGCCAGCAGCGTGTCGGTCACCGGGGAGCTGTTTTTT,few,TRBJ2-2,NA,TRBV9
CATSRDRGIGNTIYF,TGTGCCACCAGCAGAGACAGGGGGATAGGAAACACCATATATTTT,NA,TRBJ1-3,TRBD1,TRBV15
CASSVGTGQNSPLHF,TGTGCCAGCAGCGTAGGTACTGGGCAGAATTCACCCCTCCACTTT,NA,TRBJ1-6,NA,TRBV9
CASSLSGGARQPQHF,TGCGCCAGCAGCTTGTCTGGGGGGGCTAGGCAGCCCCAGCATTTT,NA,TRBJ1-5,NA,TRBV5-1
CASSPGTGDNQPQHF,TGTGCCAGCTCACCGGGAACAGGAGACAATCAGCCCCAGCATTTT,few,TRBJ1-5,NA,TRBV18
CASSPHRGLTNSPLHF,TGTGCCAGCAGCCCTCACAGGGGGTTAACCAATTCACCCCTCCACTTT,NA,TRBJ1-6,TRBD1,TRBV9
CASTKWGGTGDDYGYTF,TGCGCCAGCACCAAATGGGGAGGGACAGGGGACGACTATGGCTACACCTTC,once,TRBJ1-2,TRBD1,TRBV5-1
CASSLAGQNIQYF,TGTGCCAGCAGCTTAGCGGGCCAAAACATTCAGTACTTC,NA,TRBJ2-4,NA,TRBV7-2
CASSQGAGAGGYTF,TGTGCCAGCAGCCAAGGGGCGGGGGCAGGTGGCTACACCTTC,once,TRBJ1-2,NA,TRBV3-1/TRBV3-2
CASRDRGDGYTF,TGTGCCAGCAGGGACAGGGGGGATGGCTACACCTTC,NA,TRBJ1-2,TRBD1,TRBV2
CASILGTPGEQFF,TGTGCCAGCATCCTGGGGACTCCAGGGGAGCAGTTCTTC,NA,TRBJ2-1,NA,TRBV7-9
CASSLEPGYNSPLHF,TGTGCCAGCAGCTTAGAGCCGGGGTATAATTCACCCCTCCACTTT,NA,TRBJ1-6,NA,TRBV7-2
CASSVQPRETGYDSPLHF,TGTGCCAGCAGTGTCCAACCACGGGAGACAGGGTACGATTCACCCCTCCACTTT,NA,TRBJ1-6,TRBD1,TRBV2
CASREGGYNQPQHF,TGTGCCAGCAGGGAAGGGGGATACAATCAGCCCCAGCATTTT,NA,TRBJ1-5,NA,TRBV6-6
CASSLGQGGWGNQPQHF,TGTGCCAGCAGCTTAGGACAGGGCGGGTGGGGCAATCAGCCCCAGCATTTT,NA,TRBJ1-5,TRBD1,TRBV7-8
CASSAETGYPYSNQPQHF,TGTGCCAGCAGTGCGGAGACAGGGTATCCCTATAGCAATCAGCCCCAGCATTTT,NA,TRBJ1-5,TRBD1,TRBV6-1
CATRTGAGGYTF,TGTGCCACTCGGACAGGGGCTGGGGGCTACACCTTC,NA,TRBJ1-2,TRBD1,TRBV6-6
CASSWRGSDTQYF,TGTGCCAGCAGTTGGCGGGGATCAGATACGCAGTATTTT,once,TRBJ2-3,NA,TRBV12-3/TRBV12-4
CASTGTGSSLNEKLFF,TGTGCCAGCACTGGGACAGGCTCCAGCCTTAATGAAAAACTGTTTTTT,once,TRBJ1-4,TRBD1,TRBV2
CASSSSGTDYNEQFF,TGCGCCAGCAGCTCCTCCGGGACAGACTACAATGAGCAGTTCTTC,NA,TRBJ2-1,TRBD1,TRBV5-1
CASSEARTGGRYSNQPQHF,TGTGCCAGCAGTGAAGCCCGTACAGGGGGCCGGTATAGCAATCAGCCCCAGCATTTT,NA,TRBJ1-5,TRBD1,TRBV6-1
CASSVFPQQYF,TGTGCCAGCAGTGTTTTCCCCCAACAGTACTTC,NA,TRBJ2-7,NA,TRBV2
CATSGMNTEAFF,TGTGCCACTAGCGGTATGAACACTGAAGCTTTCTTT,NA,TRBJ1-1,NA,TRBV27
CASSLDRANQPQHF,TGTGCCAGCAGCTTGGACAGGGCCAATCAGCCCCAGCATTTT,NA,TRBJ1-5,NA,TRBV5-5
CATSGPGETQYF,TGTGCCACCAGTGGCCCAGGAGAGACCCAGTACTTC,NA,TRBJ2-5,NA,TRBV24-1
CASSLGEGTDTQYF,TGTGCCAGCAGTTTGGGAGAGGGCACAGATACGCAGTATTTT,NA,TRBJ2-3,NA,TRBV27
CASSTRDRNSPLHF,TGCGCCAGCAGCACCCGGGACAGGAATTCACCCCTCCACTTT,NA,TRBJ1-6,TRBD1,TRBV4-1